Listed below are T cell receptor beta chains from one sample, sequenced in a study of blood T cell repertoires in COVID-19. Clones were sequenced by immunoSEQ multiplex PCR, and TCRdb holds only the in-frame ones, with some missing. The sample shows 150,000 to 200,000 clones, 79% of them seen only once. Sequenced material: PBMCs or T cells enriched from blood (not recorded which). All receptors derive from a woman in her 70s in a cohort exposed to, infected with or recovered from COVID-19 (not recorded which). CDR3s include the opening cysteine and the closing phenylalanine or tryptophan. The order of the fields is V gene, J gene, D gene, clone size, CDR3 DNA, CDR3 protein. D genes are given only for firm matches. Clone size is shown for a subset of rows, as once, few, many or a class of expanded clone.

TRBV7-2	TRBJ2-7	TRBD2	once	TGTGCCAGCAGCTTAGCTAATCTAGCGGGAAGGCTCGAGCAGTACTTC	CASSLANLAGRLEQYF
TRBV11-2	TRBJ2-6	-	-	TGTGCCAGCAGCTTTGGGGGCGGTGGGGCCAACGTCCTGACTTTC	CASSFGGGGANVLTF
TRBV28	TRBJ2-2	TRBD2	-	TGTGCCAGCACCCCTATAGGGAGGGCCGGGGAGCTGTTTTTT	CASTPIGRAGELFF
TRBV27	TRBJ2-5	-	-	TGTGCCAGCAGTTTCACGTCAAACCGCGGGACCATACAAGAGACCCAGTACTTC	CASSFTSNRGTIQETQYF
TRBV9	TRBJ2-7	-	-	TGTGCCAGCAGTCGAGGGCCCTCCTACGAGCAGTACTTC	CASSRGPSYEQYF
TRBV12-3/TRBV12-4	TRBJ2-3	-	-	TGTGCCAGCAGTTTAGGGGTCCAGGGGCAGTATTTT	CASSLGVQGQYF
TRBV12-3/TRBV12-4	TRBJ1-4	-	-	TGTGCCAGCAGTCCAGGGCGTAATGAAAAACTGTTTTTT	CASSPGRNEKLFF
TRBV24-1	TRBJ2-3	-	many	TGTGCCACCAAGGGACTTCTCCCCACAGATACGCAGTATTTT	CATKGLLPTDTQYF
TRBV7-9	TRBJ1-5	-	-	TGTGCCAGCAGCTTTGAAGGTGCGGCAGGGGTGAATCAGCCCCAGCATTTT	CASSFEGAAGVNQPQHF
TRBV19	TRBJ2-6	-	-	TGTGCCAGTAGTATAGGGGGGGCTGGGGCCAACGTCCTGACTTTC	CASSIGGAGANVLTF
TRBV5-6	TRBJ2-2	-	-	TGTGCCAGCAGCTTGGTGGGACTCATGAACACCGGGGAGCTGTTTTTT	CASSLVGLMNTGELFF
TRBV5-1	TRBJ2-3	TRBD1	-	TGCGCCAGCAGCTTGTTTTATCCGGGACAGGGGGAAGATACGCAGTATTTT	CASSLFYPGQGEDTQYF
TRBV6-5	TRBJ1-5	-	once	TGTGCCACCACCGAGGTCAGCCTCGGGCCCCAGCATTTT	CATTEVSLGPQHF
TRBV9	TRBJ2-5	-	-	TGTGCCAGCAGCGTAGCTTTGGGGGCGGGGGACGAGACCCAGTACTTC	CASSVALGAGDETQYF
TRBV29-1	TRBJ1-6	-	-	TGCAGCGTTGGGGTCAGTGAGGGTTCACCCCTCCACTTT	CSVGVSEGSPLHF
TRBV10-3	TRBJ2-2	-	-	TGTGCCATGCGGAGGGGGGGCGAATTCTGGACCGGGGAGCTGTTTTTT	CAMRRGGEFWTGELFF
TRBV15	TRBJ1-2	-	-	TGTGCCACCAGCAGAGACGGGGACTATGGCTACACCTTC	CATSRDGDYGYTF
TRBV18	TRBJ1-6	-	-	TGTGCCAGCTTCGAGGGGGTTTATTCACCCCTCCACTTT	CASFEGVYSPLHF
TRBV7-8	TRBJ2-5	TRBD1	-	TGTGCCAGCAGCCCAGGGGGTATCCAAGAGACCCAGTACTTC	CASSPGGIQETQYF
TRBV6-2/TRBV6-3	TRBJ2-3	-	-	TGTGCCAGCAGTTACCTAACCCCTAGCGTGACTAGCACAGATACGCAGTATTTT	CASSYLTPSVTSTDTQYF
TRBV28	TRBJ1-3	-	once	TGTGCCAGCAGTTTTATGCAGGGGAGAAACACCATATATTTT	CASSFMQGRNTIYF
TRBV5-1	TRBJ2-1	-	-	TGCGCCAGCAGCTCACAGGGATACGATACGAATGAGCAGTTCTTC	CASSSQGYDTNEQFF
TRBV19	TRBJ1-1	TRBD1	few	TGTGCCAGTCAGCCGTCCTGGACAGGGGGTAACACTGAAGCTTTCTTT	CASQPSWTGGNTEAFF
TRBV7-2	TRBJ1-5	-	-	TGTGCCAGCAGCTTAGCAACTTATAGCAATCAGCCCCAGCATTTT	CASSLATYSNQPQHF
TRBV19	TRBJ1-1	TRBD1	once	TGTGCCAGTAGAAGTGTAGGACAGGGAGGAACTGAAGCTTTCTTT	CASRSVGQGGTEAFF
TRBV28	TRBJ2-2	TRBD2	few	TGTGCCAGCAGTTTATGGCAGCGGGAGGTCGGGGAGCTGTTTTTT	CASSLWQREVGELFF
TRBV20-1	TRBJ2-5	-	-	TGCAGTGCTAGTACTAGCCTTGCGGCGGTGACCCAGTACTTC	CSASTSLAAVTQYF
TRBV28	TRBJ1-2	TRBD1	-	TGTGCCAGCAGTTTACGCCCCGGGACAGGGGTTGGCTATGGCTACACCTTC	CASSLRPGTGVGYGYTF
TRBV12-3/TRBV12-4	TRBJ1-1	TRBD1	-	TGTGCCAGCAGAAGACAGGGAGAGTATGTTGCTTTCTTT	CASRRQGEYVAFF